The rows below give T cell receptor beta chains drawn from one sample of a study of early T cells in non-severe SARS-CoV-2 infection. TCRdb reprocessed the 5' RACE reads with MiXCR, giving one entry per CDR3 protein. Of 100,000 to 140,000 distinct CDR3 sequences listed, 8.5% to 14% are singletons. The sequencing sample was made of whole blood. Source of these receptors: an adult who was a healthcare worker with PCR-confirmed SARS-CoV-2 infection or an uninfected control (not recorded which). Each CDR3 is given with its conserved first and last residue. Fields, in order: CDR3 protein, J gene, V gene.

CDR3aa: CASSPGDRSNQPQHF
j_gene: TRBJ1-5
v_gene: TRBV5-1

CDR3aa: CASSLSGNENTEAFF
j_gene: TRBJ1-1
v_gene: TRBV5-1

CDR3aa: CASRRQPWEKLFF
j_gene: TRBJ1-4
v_gene: TRBV27

CDR3aa: CSAILAGGPKNIQYF
j_gene: TRBJ2-4
v_gene: TRBV20-1

CDR3aa: CASSSGQQETQYF
j_gene: TRBJ2-5
v_gene: TRBV28

CDR3aa: CASSESLATHNEQFF
j_gene: TRBJ2-1
v_gene: TRBV6-1

CDR3aa: CASSRKEMHNEQFF
j_gene: TRBJ2-1
v_gene: TRBV6-5

CDR3aa: CASSYPWGRGYEQFF
j_gene: TRBJ2-1
v_gene: TRBV7-9

CDR3aa: CASTDRDKAFF
j_gene: TRBJ1-1
v_gene: TRBV6-5

CDR3aa: CASSQPVWGYRYRFF
j_gene: TRBJ2-1
v_gene: TRBV4-1

CDR3aa: CASTWGTSGREQYF
j_gene: TRBJ2-7
v_gene: TRBV6-2/TRBV6-3

CDR3aa: CASSFRYEKLFF
j_gene: TRBJ1-4
v_gene: TRBV28

CDR3aa: CSASEGGLGDTQYF
j_gene: TRBJ2-3
v_gene: TRBV20-1

CDR3aa: CAWKEGAGPEAFF
j_gene: TRBJ1-1
v_gene: TRBV30

CDR3aa: CASSLTGIGTGELFF
j_gene: TRBJ2-2
v_gene: TRBV18

CDR3aa: CSAKGGGETQYF
j_gene: TRBJ2-5
v_gene: TRBV20-1

CDR3aa: CASSLGGAQGANVLTF
j_gene: TRBJ2-6
v_gene: TRBV28

CDR3aa: CASSTDSTSSYNEQFF
j_gene: TRBJ2-1
v_gene: TRBV5-1

CDR3aa: CASGAGWIEAFF
j_gene: TRBJ1-1
v_gene: TRBV6-2/TRBV6-3

CDR3aa: CASSFSALLERSSRPEQYF
j_gene: TRBJ2-7
v_gene: TRBV12-3/TRBV12-4

CDR3aa: CAPTPEWGNEQFF
j_gene: TRBJ2-1
v_gene: TRBV2

CDR3aa: CASSLTGDVRPQHF
j_gene: TRBJ1-5
v_gene: TRBV28

CDR3aa: CASSLKEAPTSTFF
j_gene: TRBJ1-1
v_gene: TRBV18

CDR3aa: CASSFQGNQETQYF
j_gene: TRBJ2-5
v_gene: TRBV12-3/TRBV12-4

CDR3aa: CASSPGGVGYGYTF
j_gene: TRBJ1-2
v_gene: TRBV12-3/TRBV12-4

CDR3aa: CSAGSGTSSFRGGELFF
j_gene: TRBJ2-2
v_gene: TRBV20-1

CDR3aa: CASRASGQETQYF
j_gene: TRBJ2-5
v_gene: TRBV7-7

CDR3aa: CASSVINQPQHF
j_gene: TRBJ1-5
v_gene: TRBV2

CDR3aa: CASRRGEGQPQHF
j_gene: TRBJ1-5
v_gene: TRBV19

CDR3aa: CASSQQVATEAFF
j_gene: TRBJ1-1
v_gene: TRBV3-1

CDR3aa: CASSLARNYGYTF
j_gene: TRBJ1-2
v_gene: TRBV12-3/TRBV12-4

CDR3aa: CATSRDWRGRQETQYF
j_gene: TRBJ2-5
v_gene: TRBV15

CDR3aa: CASSFAGQEETQYF
j_gene: TRBJ2-5
v_gene: TRBV12-3/TRBV12-4

CDR3aa: CASTPGPFPDTQYF
j_gene: TRBJ2-3
v_gene: TRBV2

CDR3aa: CASSQLGANVLTF
j_gene: TRBJ2-6
v_gene: TRBV28

CDR3aa: CASSLWQLNSKNIQYF
j_gene: TRBJ2-4
v_gene: TRBV28

CDR3aa: CASSNLMNTEAFF
j_gene: TRBJ1-1
v_gene: TRBV5-5

CDR3aa: CSAHYRKGSYNEQFF
j_gene: TRBJ2-1
v_gene: TRBV20-1

CDR3aa: CALGVGPELAGVFEQYF
j_gene: TRBJ2-7
v_gene: TRBV4-3

CDR3aa: CASVGFYGYTF
j_gene: TRBJ1-2
v_gene: TRBV6-5

CDR3aa: CASSPQSEGGGGYTF
j_gene: TRBJ1-2
v_gene: TRBV7-8